This T cell receptor beta chain originates from a study of blood T cell repertoires in COVID-19. Study-level background: The United States, Italy and Spain were the sources of the acute and convalescent COVID-19 samples.

The CDR3 totals 14 residues. The ends were cut back, 1 base at V and 12 bases at J, with 13 bases in the middle. Germline values: CDR1 SGHVS, CDR2 FQNEAQ. Some clones are missing from TCRdb's copy, which holds only in-frame ones; the method was immunoSEQ multiplex PCR. The sample includes 40,000 to 55,000 clones, 90% to 95% of them seen just once. The genes are TRBV7-8 and TRBJ1-6; D call uncertain. Material: peripheral blood. The source of this sequence is a middle-aged man with COVID-19, enrolled during active disease. The CDR3 DNA reads TGTGCCAGCAGCTTAGTGGCAGACGAGGAACCCCTCCACTTT. This translates into CASSLVADEEPLHF.